These 29 T cell receptor beta chains share one sample of origin, sequenced in a study of pediatric ulcerative colitis. Produced via immunoSEQ multiplex PCR; TCRdb's table is partial and in-frame only. Among 55,000 to 75,000 clones listed, roughly nine tenths were seen once. Material: blood. Receptors were obtained from a boy under 18 with severe ulcerative colitis.

This chain connects TRBV12-5 to TRBJ1-1; D uncertain. Trimming took 1 base from V and 7 from J, leaving 13 bases between them. CDR3 size: 14 residues. Germline V gives CDR1 LGHNT, CDR2 FRNRAP. The CDR3 region has the DNA TGTGCTAGTGGTTTGGGGGTTAGCGTCAGTGAAGCTTTCTTT. It encodes CASGLGVSVSEAFF.

The chain is built from TRBV6-4 and TRBJ2-2, with TRBD1 as a possible D gene (5 bases). CDR3 length equals 13 residues. CDR1 MRHNA and CDR2 SNTAGT come from the germline V gene. With 4 bases removed from V and 2 bases from J, the gap between germline ends came to 5 bases. CDR3 in DNA: TGTGCCAGCAGTGGGACAAACACCGGGGAGCTGTTTTTT. Its protein is CASSGTNTGELFF.

V gene TRBV7-6 combines with J gene TRBJ1-5; D remains unclear. The CDR3 consists of 13 residues. CDR1 is SGHVS and CDR2 is FNYEAQ in the germline V gene. Trimming stripped 0 bases from V and 7 bases from J, with 7 bases between. The CDR3 sequence: CASSLAGFQPQHF. CDR3 DNA sequence: TGTGCCAGCAGCTTAGCAGGGTTCCAGCCCCAGCATTTT.

The rearrangement joins TRBV5-1 to TRBJ2-7; the match to TRBD2 covers 11 bases. Germline V gene data show CDR1 as SGHRS and CDR2 as YFSETQ. The CDR3 extends over 16 amino acids. Trimming removed 3 bases from V and 3 bases from J; junction bases left unmatched: 8. CDR3 sequence: CASSSTGTSGLYEQYF. As DNA, the CDR3 is TGCGCCAGCAGCTCTACCGGGACTAGCGGACTCTACGAGCAGTACTTC.

The rearrangement links TRBV27 to TRBJ2-2; D is possibly TRBD2 (6 bases). The ends were cut back, 1 base at V and 7 bases at J, with 13 bases in the middle. The CDR3 extends over 15 amino acids. Germline V gene sequence: CDR1 MNHEY, CDR2 SMNVEV (reference sequence). The DNA for the CDR3 is TGTGCCAGCAGTTTATTTAGCGGAAGCATCGGGGAGCTGTTTTTT. This translates into CASSLFSGSIGELFF.

The genes are TRBV29-1 and TRBJ2-1, with 7 bases that match TRBD2. CDR3 length: 13 residues. V trimming: 8 bases; J trimming: 3 bases; junction bases outside the gene matches: 7. CDR1 is SQVTM and CDR2 is ANQGSEA in the germline V gene. Here the CDR3 reads CSTSGEHYNEQFF. CDR3 sequence (DNA): TGCAGCACGAGCGGGGAACACTACAATGAGCAGTTCTTC.

This chain joins TRBV10-1 and TRBJ2-1, with D perhaps matching TRBD2 (5 bases). The CDR3 consists of 13 residues. The V and J ends lost 0 bases and 15 bases respectively, with 15 bases between them. Germline CDR1 is WNHNN and CDR2 is SYGVQD (reference sequence). Here the CDR3 DNA reads TGCGCCAGCAGTGAGTCGGTGGGAGCGAGCTCGTTCTTC. This gives the protein CASSESVGASSFF.

The chain joins TRBV5-4 to TRBJ2-3; 7 bases line up with TRBD1. This CDR3 has 15 residues. Germline values: CDR1 SGHNT, CDR2 YYREEE (reference sequence). Trimming cost V 3 bases and J 0 bases; bases outside gene matches: 4. The CDR3 spells CASSSDRVSTDTQYF. The CDR3 coding sequence is TGTGCCAGCAGCTCCGACAGGGTGAGCACAGATACGCAGTATTTT.

The chain employs TRBV6-5 and TRBJ1-2; D not certain. The CDR3 spans 15 residues. Germline values: CDR1 MNHEY, CDR2 SVGAGI. Between the trimmed V and J ends, which lost 1 base and 0 bases, there was a span of 9 bases. The CDR3 here is CASSYYSEANYGYTF. In DNA, the CDR3 is TGTGCCAGCAGTTACTATTCGGAGGCTAACTATGGCTACACCTTC.

As DNA, the CDR3 is TGTGCCAGCAGTTTAGGGACAGTTTACAATGAGCAGTTCTTC. This sequence encodes CASSLGTVYNEQFF. The V gene is TRBV27, the J gene TRBJ2-1; TRBD1 agrees at 7 bases. In germline, CDR1 is MNHEY, CDR2 SMNVEV (reference sequence). The CDR3 spans 14 residues. The V gene end was trimmed by 2 bases and the J gene end by 4 bases; junction bases not matched to a gene: 2.

The rearrangement joins TRBV7-9 to TRBJ2-1, with D unresolved. Germline lookup yields CDR1 SEHNR and CDR2 FQNEAQ (reference sequence). The length of the CDR3 is 18 residues. V lost 1 base and J lost 3, with 19 bases in between. The CDR3 loop is CASSLGPVWQMHYNEQFF. As DNA, the CDR3 is TGTGCCAGCAGCTTAGGGCCTGTTTGGCAGATGCACTACAATGAGCAGTTCTTC.

The CDR3 DNA reads TGTGCCAGCAGCTCTCTAGCGGGACCCTACGAGCAGTACTTC. Its protein is CASSSLAGPYEQYF. The chain recombines TRBV7-3 with TRBJ2-7; 9 bases map to TRBD2. After removal of 4 bases from V and 2 bases from J, the junction contained 3 bases not matched to a gene. Germline V lookup: CDR1 SGHTA, CDR2 FQGTGA. CDR3 length: 14 amino acids.

The chain combines TRBV21-1 with TRBJ1-5. TRBV21-1 is designated a pseudogene. The CDR3 contains 15 residues. CDR3 DNA sequence: TGTGCCAGCGGCCAAGGCCTAGGGTCCAATCAGCCCCAGCATTTT. Amino acids: CASGQGLGSNQPQHF.

Here the CDR3 reads CASSLTSGIYEQYF. As DNA, the CDR3 is TGTGCCAGCAGCTTAACGAGCGGAATCTACGAGCAGTACTTC. The V and J genes are TRBV7-9 and TRBJ2-7, with D tentatively TRBD2 (5 bases). CDR1 SEHNR and CDR2 FQNEAQ come from the germline V gene (reference sequence). V lost 2 bases and J lost 3, with 11 bases in between. This CDR3 has 14 residues.

The gene calls are TRBV5-1 and TRBJ2-1; D is perhaps TRBD2 (6 bases). V lost 0 bases and J lost 6, with 16 bases in between. CDR3 length: 16 amino acids. Germline V gene lookup returns CDR1 SGHRS and CDR2 YFSETQ. The CDR3 DNA follows: TGCGCCAGCAGCTTGGGGTTTGGGGTGGAGGGCAATGAGCAGTTCTTC. It specifies CASSLGFGVEGNEQFF.

V usage is TRBV13 and J usage is TRBJ2-1; maybe TRBD2 (6 bases). Trimming took off 6 bases at V and 8 bases at J, with 20 bases between the two ends. Germline V gene lookup returns CDR1 PRHDT and CDR2 FYEKMQ (reference sequence). The length of the CDR3 is 15 residues. CDR3 sequence reads: CASSPARLGYHEQFF. In DNA, the CDR3 is TGTGCCAGCAGTCCCGCTCGACTAGGCTATCATGAGCAGTTCTTC.

CDR3 sequence: CASSIETGMNEQFF. DNA for the CDR3: TGTGCCAGTAGTATTGAAACAGGGATGAATGAGCAGTTCTTC. V is TRBV19 and J is TRBJ2-1; a possible D gene is TRBD1 (6 bases). Deletions cut 3 bases from V and 7 bases from J, with 13 bases between. The CDR3 spans 14 residues. Germline CDR1 is LNHDA and CDR2 is SQIVND (reference sequence).

The chain couples TRBV5-1 to TRBJ2-7; D may be TRBD2 (6 bases). CDR1 and CDR2 (germline): SGHRS, YFSETQ. V was clipped by 0 bases and J by 5 bases, with 18 bases between them. CDR3 length equals 16 residues. DNA for the CDR3: TGCGCCAGCAGCTTGGCTGTGGGAGGTCTGGTGAACGAGCAGTACTTC. It encodes CASSLAVGGLVNEQYF.

The rearrangement links TRBV6-1 to TRBJ2-7; D is perhaps TRBD1 or TRBD2 (6 bases each). Germline V lookup: CDR1 MNHNS, CDR2 SASEGT. V gave up 2 bases and J gave up 2 bases, with 28 bases separating them. The length of the CDR3 is 20 residues. The DNA for the CDR3 is TGTGCCAGCAGTGAAAGGGGGGCTGTTGGAAAGGTCTCTATTACCTACGAGCAGTACTTC. Translating gives CASSERGAVGKVSITYEQYF.

V usage is TRBV10-3 and J usage is TRBJ2-3, with 8 bases identical to TRBD2. This CDR3 spans 14 amino acids. CDR1 ENHRY and CDR2 SYGVKD come from the germline V gene. The J segment lost 4 bases and the V segment lost 11 bases, leaving 11 bases of the junction unmatched. The CDR3 spells CACLPGLGADTQYF. The CDR3 DNA is TGTGCCTGCCTTCCGGGACTAGGTGCAGATACGCAGTATTTT.

The chain recombines TRBV6-5 with TRBJ2-1; no clear D. Trimming pared 6 bases from V and 1 base from J, leaving 13 bases between. Germline assignment: CDR1 MNHEY and CDR2 SVGAGI. The CDR3 has 15 amino acids. The CDR3 DNA sequence: TGTGCCAGCAGCCCCAGTAGTTGGTCCTACAATGAGCAGTTCTTC. This translates into CASSPSSWSYNEQFF.

The rearrangement uses TRBV11-2 and TRBJ2-3; D might be TRBD2 (6 bases). V gave up 1 base and J gave up 2 bases, with 10 bases separating them. The germline CDR1 and CDR2 sequences are SGHAT and FQNNGV. The CDR3 consists of 15 residues. The CDR3 reads CASSLVADYTDTQYF. DNA of the CDR3: TGTGCCAGCAGCTTAGTGGCGGACTACACAGATACGCAGTATTTT. Full variable domain (outside the CDR3, taken from reference TRBV11-2 and TRBJ2-3): EAGVAQSPRYKIIEKRQSVAFWCNPISGHATLYWYQQILGQGPKLLIQFQNNGVVDDSQLPKDRFSAERLKGVDSTLKIQPAKLEDSAVYLCASSLVADYTDTQYFGPGTRLTVL.

The chain joins TRBV5-1 to TRBJ2-1; TRBD2 might be the D (6 bases). The CDR3 runs 13 residues. Germline V gene data show CDR1 as SGHRS and CDR2 as YFSETQ. Trimming cost V 5 bases and J 3 bases, with 9 bases left between them. CDR3 bases: TGCGCCAGCAGTCGGGGAGGCTACAATGAGCAGTTCTTC. Translation: CASSRGGYNEQFF. Drawing the rest from reference TRBV5-1 and TRBJ2-1, the complete variable domain is KAGVTQTPRYLIKTRGQQVTLSCSPISGHRSVSWYQQTPGQGLQFLFEYFSETQRNKGNFPGRFSGRQFSNSRSEMNVSTLELGDSALYLCASSRGGYNEQFFGPGTRLTVL.

The gene calls are TRBV6-4 and TRBJ2-3; 7 bases fit TRBD1. The germline V gene encodes CDR1 MRHNA and CDR2 SNTAGT. The J segment lost 2 bases and the V segment lost 0 bases, leaving 2 bases of the junction unmatched. The CDR3 runs to 15 residues. CDR3 nucleotides: TGTGCCAGCAGTGACTCTACAGGGGCCACAGATACGCAGTATTTT. Its protein product is CASSDSTGATDTQYF.

The chain carries TRBV5-1 and TRBJ2-2, with 13 bases aligning to TRBD2. Germline loops: CDR1 SGHRS, CDR2 YFSETQ. The CDR3 contains 16 residues. V was clipped by 2 bases and J by 5 bases; unmatched bases: 3. As DNA, the CDR3 is TGCGCCAGCAGCTTAGGGACTAGCGGGAAGACCGGGGAGCTGTTTTTT. Translated: CASSLGTSGKTGELFF. Based on the CDR3 plus reference TRBV5-1 and TRBJ2-2, the full variable domain is KAGVTQTPRYLIKTRGQQVTLSCSPISGHRSVSWYQQTPGQGLQFLFEYFSETQRNKGNFPGRFSGRQFSNSRSEMNVSTLELGDSALYLCASSLGTSGKTGELFFGEGSRLTVL.

This rearrangement joins TRBV19 to TRBJ2-2, with TRBD1 matching over 7 bases. The germline CDR1 and CDR2 sequences are LNHDA and SQIVND (reference sequence). J lost 3 bases, V lost 5 bases, and 6 bases had no gene match. The CDR3 runs to 15 residues. CDR3 sequence reads: CASSGGQYYTGELFF. The CDR3 region has the DNA TGTGCCAGTAGTGGGGGACAGTATTACACCGGGGAGCTGTTTTTT.

This sequence joins TRBV7-2 and TRBJ1-5, with a tentative D call TRBD1 (6 bases). Trimming took 7 bases from V and 8 from J, leaving 15 bases between them. Germline V gene lookup returns CDR1 SGHTA and CDR2 FQGNSA. This CDR3 has 13 residues. This CDR3 reads CASTVTGKEPQHF. The CDR3 region has the DNA TGTGCCAGCACCGTAACAGGGAAGGAGCCCCAGCATTTT.

V is TRBV7-9 and J is TRBJ2-3, with 8 bases aligning to TRBD1. Germline V gene data show CDR1 as SEHNR and CDR2 as FQNEAQ (reference sequence). There are 18 residues in the CDR3. After removal of 1 base from V and 4 bases from J, the junction contained 13 bases not matched to a gene. CDR3 amino acids: CASSLVGVGQGVADTQYF. The CDR3 bases are TGTGCCAGCAGCTTAGTCGGTGTTGGACAGGGAGTAGCAGATACGCAGTATTTT.

This clone turned up a few times. This rearrangement joins TRBV19 to TRBJ2-1; 10 nucleotides line up with TRBD2. The V and J ends lost 1 base and 8 bases, in that order; junction bases with no gene match: 8. The CDR3 is made up of 16 amino acids. CDR1 and CDR2 from the germline V gene are LNHDA and SQIVND (reference sequence). The DNA for the CDR3 is TGTGCCAGTAGTATAGCCGGGCTAGCGGGAGTAGATGAGCAGTTCTTC. It encodes CASSIAGLAGVDEQFF.